The 10 T cell receptor beta chains below were found in one sample sequenced in a study of PD-1 blockade in mismatch repair-deficient tumors. This table comes from immunoSEQ multiplex PCR, and its TCRdb copy is limited to in-frame clones, with some not included. The sample holds some 110,000 clones; about three quarters are singletons and the top ten take around 4.7%. This specimen was peripheral blood, taken more than 58 weeks after starting pembrolizumab. These receptors all come from an adult with mismatch repair-deficient cancer.

This clone was counted only a few times. The chain has TRBV27 and TRBJ2-3; D tentatively fits TRBD1 or TRBD2 (5 bases each). Germline V gene lookup returns CDR1 MNHEY and CDR2 SMNVEV (reference sequence). The CDR3 extends over 12 amino acids. Trimming took 10 bases from V and 5 from J, leaving 13 bases between them. Here the CDR3 DNA reads TGTGCCATCTATGGGGCGGGAGATACGCAGTATTTT. Translating it yields CAIYGAGDTQYF.

This clone was picked up a small number of times. This sequence joins TRBV18 and TRBJ2-7, with TRBD2 matching 11 bases. Germline V gene sequence: CDR1 KGHSH, CDR2 LQKENI. This CDR3 contains 15 residues. Trimming at V came to 6 bases and at J to 7 bases, leaving 11 bases not matched to a gene. The CDR3 protein is CASSGSSGRAGEQYF. CDR3 bases: TGTGCCAGCTCGGGCAGTAGCGGGAGGGCCGGGGAGCAGTACTTC.

The chain combines TRBV18 with TRBJ2-3; D may be TRBD1 (6 bases). CDR3 size: 14 residues. Germline CDR1 KGHSH, CDR2 LQKENI. The ends were cut back, 3 bases at V and 1 base at J, with 8 bases in the middle. The CDR3: CASSPRGGTDTQYF. DNA for the CDR3: TGTGCCAGCTCACCCAGGGGTGGCACAGATACGCAGTATTTT.

This clone was detected once. The chain carries TRBV9 and TRBJ2-5; weak D call: TRBD2 (5 bases). V lost 1 base and J 1 base, leaving 11 bases between the germline ends. The CDR3 sequence is 15 residues long. Germline V lookup: CDR1 SGDLS, CDR2 YYNGEE. The CDR3 DNA reads TGTGCCAGCAGCGTACTTGGGAGTATCCAAGAGACCCAGTACTTC. It is translated as CASSVLGSIQETQYF.

This chain connects TRBV29-1 to TRBJ2-3; D unclear. The CDR3 has 13 residues. The germline V gene encodes CDR1 SQVTM and CDR2 ANQGSEA. The ends were cut back, 6 bases at V and 0 bases at J, with 10 bases in the middle. The CDR3 sequence is CSVAQTSTDTQYF. CDR3 in DNA: TGCAGCGTAGCACAGACTAGCACAGATACGCAGTATTTT.

The genes are TRBV27 and TRBJ2-1; D ambiguous. The length of the CDR3 is 13 residues. V was cut by 4 bases and J by 7 bases, with 11 bases left in between. Per the germline V gene, CDR1 is MNHEY and CDR2 is SMNVEV (reference sequence). The DNA for the CDR3 is TGTGCCAGCAGTTCGTCTCAGTGGAATGAGCAGTTCTTC. Protein product: CASSSSQWNEQFF.

This chain links TRBV6-5 with TRBJ2-1, with 8 bases fitting TRBD1. Germline loops: CDR1 MNHEY, CDR2 SVGAGI. With V trimmed by 5 bases and J by 7 bases, 7 bases remained unmatched. CDR3 length equals 14 residues. CDR3 in DNA: TGTGCCAGCAGTGGGACAGGAAGATCGAATGAGCAGTTCTTC. Translated: CASSGTGRSNEQFF.

The V call is TRBV9, the J call TRBJ2-7; no definite D call. The CDR3 covers 14 residues. Between the trimmed V and J ends, which lost 0 bases and 3 bases, there was a span of 10 bases. Germline V CDR1 and CDR2: SGDLS, YYNGEE. CDR3 nucleotide sequence: TGTGCCAGCAGCGTAGAAGGCTTATTCTACGAGCAGTACTTC. Its protein is CASSVEGLFYEQYF.

The CDR3 region has the DNA TGTGCCAGCAGCGTAGGGGCAGGAGCGAACTATGGCTACACCTTC. Translation gives CASSVGAGANYGYTF. V gene TRBV9 combines with J gene TRBJ1-2; the D is unclear. Germline V gene lookup returns CDR1 SGDLS and CDR2 YYNGEE. V gave up 0 bases and J gave up 2 bases, with 11 bases separating them. The CDR3 is made up of 15 amino acids. The full variable domain, rest sourced from reference TRBV9 and TRBJ1-2, is DSGVTQTPKHLITATGQRVTLRCSPRSGDLSVYWYQQSLDQGLQFLIQYYNGEERAKGNILERFSAQQFPDLHSELNLSSLELGDSALYFCASSVGAGANYGYTFGSGTRLTVV.

In DNA form, the CDR3 reads TGTGCCAGCAGCGCGGACAGGGGGTGGAGCGAGCAGTACTTC. Translated, it gives CASSADRGWSEQYF. The chain recombines TRBV9 with TRBJ2-7; TRBD1 matches 10 bases. The trim removed 3 bases at V and 6 bases at J, leaving 6 bases unmatched. The CDR3 runs 14 residues. The V gene's germline CDR1 is SGDLS and CDR2 YYNGEE.